The 12 T cell receptor beta chains given below trace back to one sample, sequenced in a study of CD8+ T cells in alopecia areata. Documented treatment: oral pan-JAK inhibitor, 5-10 mg twice daily. It was cDNA, reverse transcribed from extracted RNA, that served as the sequencing template. Generated by immunoSEQ multiplex PCR, the TCRdb table keeps only in-frame clones and is missing some. The table records roughly 190,000 clones, approximately 56% of them present only once. The sequencing here drew on CD4+ T cells sorted from blood, taken at week 4, from a patient treated with tofacitinib. The receptors here all came from a human donor with alopecia areata.

A few counts support this clone. The chain carries TRBV4-3 and TRBJ1-3; D unclear. The CDR3 runs to 15 residues. Trimming stripped 0 bases from V and 0 bases from J, with 6 bases between. Germline V gene sequence: CDR1 LGHNA, CDR2 YSLEER. The CDR3 is CASSQDRYSGNTIYF. The CDR3 DNA sequence: TGCGCCAGCAGCCAAGACAGATACTCTGGAAACACCATATATTTT.

The chain's CDR3 is CASSAFLSGGSYEQYF. The CDR3 DNA sequence: TGTGCCAGCAGCGCTTTCCTATCGGGGGGGAGCTACGAGCAGTACTTC. The chain couples TRBV7-2 to TRBJ2-7; TRBD2 matches 8 bases. The V gene end was trimmed by 5 bases and the J gene end by 3 bases; junction bases not matched to a gene: 12. Germline values: CDR1 SGHTA, CDR2 FQGNSA. CDR3 length equals 16 residues.

In its sample, this clone was seen once. Written as DNA, the CDR3 is TGCGCCAGCAGCTTGTCATCAGGGGGCAGTGAGCAGTTCTTC. It encodes CASSLSSGGSEQFF. The chain is built from TRBV5-1 and TRBJ2-1; TRBD1 matches 8 bases. The CDR3 runs 14 residues. With V trimmed by 1 base and J by 9 bases, 6 bases remained unmatched. Germline lookup yields CDR1 SGHRS and CDR2 YFSETQ.

This chain uses TRBV30 with TRBJ2-3, with D unclear. V was shortened by 4 bases and J by 4 bases, with 9 bases between the two germline ends. CDR3 length: 12 residues. Germline CDR1 GTSNPN, CDR2 SVGIG (reference sequence). The CDR3 spells CAWKSWADTQYF. CDR3 bases: TGTGCCTGGAAATCGTGGGCAGATACGCAGTATTTT.

The chain joins TRBV7-9 to TRBJ2-2; no clear D. CDR3 length: 14 amino acids. V was shortened by 6 bases and J by 2 bases, with 10 bases between the two germline ends. Germline V lookup: CDR1 SEHNR, CDR2 FQNEAQ (reference sequence). CDR3 nucleotide sequence: TGTGCCAGCAGGGCTAGGGATAACACCGGGGAGCTGTTTTTT. This encodes CASRARDNTGELFF. Variable domain in full (rest from reference TRBV7-9 and TRBJ2-2): DTGVSQNPRHKITKRGQNVTFRCDPISEHNRLYWYRQTLGQGPEFLTYFQNEAQLEKSRLLSDRFSAERPKGSFSTLEIQRTEQGDSAMYLCASRARDNTGELFFGEGSRLTVL.

The rearrangement uses TRBV27 and TRBJ1-2; TRBD1 might be the D (5 bases). This CDR3 comprises 13 residues. Trimming removed 5 bases at V and 3 bases at J, with 10 bases between. Germline values: CDR1 MNHEY, CDR2 SMNVEV (reference sequence). The CDR3 nucleotides read TGTGCCAGCAGTACGGTGGGGGACTATGGCTACACCTTC. Encoded protein: CASSTVGDYGYTF.

The chain has TRBV5-1 and TRBJ2-5; D uncertain. Trimming left V 0 bases short and J 5 bases short, with 14 bases between. The CDR3 spans 15 residues. CDR1 is SGHRS and CDR2 is YFSETQ in the germline V gene. CDR3 in amino acids: CASSLGVFRRETQYF. CDR3 DNA sequence: TGCGCCAGCAGCTTGGGTGTCTTTCGGCGGGAGACCCAGTACTTC. Combining the CDR3 with reference TRBV5-1 and TRBJ2-5 gives the whole variable domain KAGVTQTPRYLIKTRGQQVTLSCSPISGHRSVSWYQQTPGQGLQFLFEYFSETQRNKGNFPGRFSGRQFSNSRSEMNVSTLELGDSALYLCASSLGVFRRETQYFGPGTRLLVL.

The chain has TRBV14 and TRBJ1-1, with TRBD1 as a possible D gene (5 bases). V lost 0 bases and J 11 bases, leaving 16 bases between the germline ends. The CDR3 extends over 14 amino acids. Germline-derived CDR1 and CDR2 are SGHDN and FVKESK. CDR3 sequence: CASSQDRGPSGAFF. The CDR3 DNA is TGTGCCAGCAGCCAAGATCGGGGCCCATCGGGCGCTTTCTTT.

The V gene is TRBV25-1, the J gene TRBJ2-2, with TRBD1 as a possible D gene (6 bases). Trimming stripped 8 bases from V and 4 bases from J, with 20 bases between. This CDR3 region has 16 residues. Germline V CDR1 and CDR2: MGHDK, SYGVNS. The CDR3 sequence: CASGRRQGRGTGELFF. In DNA, the CDR3 is TGTGCCAGCGGCCGAAGGCAGGGGCGAGGCACCGGGGAGCTGTTTTTT.

This clone was counted once. Other DNA sequences of this sample code for an identical CDR3. The V gene is TRBV7-2, the J gene TRBJ2-7, with TRBD1 matching over 8 bases. V shed 3 bases and J 0 bases; nucleotides not matched to a gene: 1. The CDR3 runs to 14 residues. Germline CDR1 is SGHTA and CDR2 is FQGNSA. CDR3 DNA: TGTGCCAGCAGCTTGGACAGGGCCTCCTACGAGCAGTACTTC. Translation gives CASSLDRASYEQYF.

The chain combines TRBV29-1 with TRBJ2-1, with TRBD2 matching 13 bases. The CDR3 contains 15 residues. V was pared by 7 bases and J by 3 bases, with 6 bases of the junction left unmatched. From germline, CDR1 is SQVTM and CDR2 ANQGSEA. CDR3 in DNA: TGCAGCGCTGCGGGGACTAGCGGGAACTACAATGAGCAGTTCTTC. As protein: CSAAGTSGNYNEQFF.

This clone was counted once. V gene TRBV29-1 combines with J gene TRBJ2-1; D might be TRBD1 or TRBD2, each matching 5 bases. V dropped 3 bases and J dropped 6 bases, with 9 bases sitting between them. The CDR3 is 12 residues long. Germline loops: CDR1 SQVTM, CDR2 ANQGSEA. The CDR3 spells CSVESGTNEQFF. DNA for the CDR3: TGCAGCGTTGAGTCAGGGACCAATGAGCAGTTCTTC.